These 9 T cell receptor beta chains share one sample of origin, sequenced in a study of T-cell reconstitution after alpha-beta-depleted transplantation in children. Unique molecular identifiers were built into the TCRbeta library. TCRdb re-called the PCR reads through MiXCR, storing one row per CDR3 protein. The data contain approximately 490,000 distinct CDR3 sequences, more than 9% of them seen just once; the ten biggest clones take up around 2%. This specimen consisted of PBMCs, obtained before TCRalphabeta/CD19-depleted stem cell transplant. The source is a child under 10 years old with inherited bone marrow failure, due to receive a stem cell transplant.

This clonotype was recorded at least ten times. V and J are TRBV20-1 and TRBJ2-2; D unclear. V was shortened by 1 base and J by 1 base, with 7 bases between the two germline ends. CDR3 length: 14 residues. CDR1 is DFQATT, CDR2 SNEGSKA, per germline (reference sequence). DNA of the CDR3: TGCAGTGCTAGAGGGCCAGGGAACACCGGGGAGCTGTTTTTT. Translation: CSARGPGNTGELFF.

The genes are TRBV4-1 and TRBJ2-7; 10 nucleotides align to TRBD2. There are 15 residues in the CDR3. CDR1 and CDR2 (germline): MGHRA, YSYEKL. The ends lost 3 bases at V and 5 bases at J; junction bases unmatched: 7. The CDR3 protein is CASSHLAGDKNEQYF. The CDR3 nucleotides are TGCGCCAGCAGCCATCTAGCGGGAGATAAGAACGAGCAGTACTTC.

The chain couples TRBV5-8 to TRBJ2-1; 8 bases agree with TRBD2. The J segment lost 4 bases and the V segment lost 4 bases, leaving 16 bases of the junction unmatched. The CDR3 is made up of 18 amino acids. Germline CDR1 reads SGHTS; CDR2 reads YDEGEE. The CDR3 region has the DNA TGTGCCAGCAGCCCTGGTCCGGGACTAGGGGGGGGGTACAATGAGCAGTTCTTC. Protein: CASSPGPGLGGGYNEQFF.

The chain recombines TRBV28 with TRBJ2-4; D remains ambiguous. The V and J ends lost 5 bases and 0 bases respectively, with 11 bases between them. From germline, CDR1 is MDHEN and CDR2 SYDVKM. The CDR3 runs 15 residues. This chain's CDR3 is CASSRTRLAKNIQYF. CDR3 DNA sequence: TGTGCCAGCAGTCGCACCCGACTAGCCAAAAACATTCAGTACTTC.

A word on this clonotype: Since a much larger clone is just one base distant, this may be a read error. This chain connects TRBV18 to TRBJ1-1; D gene ambiguous. The CDR3 spans 13 residues. Germline V lookup: CDR1 KGHSH, CDR2 LQKENI. The CDR3 reads CARSLWPFTEAFF. The CDR3 region has the DNA TGTGCCCGCTCACTCTGGCCATTCACTGAAGCTTTCTTT.

This clonotype was detected ten times or more. The chain links TRBV3-1 to TRBJ2-7; a weak D match, TRBD1 (6 bases). The germline V gene has CDR1 LGHDT and CDR2 YNNKEL (reference sequence). Trimming took 1 base from V and 3 from J, leaving 16 bases between them. There are 16 residues in the CDR3. The CDR3: CASSQVSGATGYEQYF. CDR3 DNA sequence: TGTGCCAGCAGCCAAGTCTCAGGGGCTACCGGCTACGAGCAGTACTTC.

On this clonotype itself: A much larger clone lies one base from this, so it may be a read error. As the CDR3 is not closed by the conserved phenylalanine or tryptophan, this likely results from a read error. The chain carries TRBV7-7 and TRBJ2-5, with D unresolved. V was trimmed by 6 bases and J by 3 bases, leaving 14 bases between them. Germline assignment: CDR1 SSHAT and CDR2 FNYEAQ (reference sequence). The CDR3 covers 14 residues. CDR3 bases: TGTGCCAGCAGGACCGGTGGAGAGGAAGAGACCCAGTACTAC. Translation gives CASRTGGEEETQYY.

This clonotype appeared many times. DNA of the CDR3: TGCAGCGTTGAGCAGGCGTCTAGCACAGATACGCAGTATTTT. Residues: CSVEQASSTDTQYF. This chain links TRBV29-1 with TRBJ2-3; no reliable D call. Germline V gene sequence: CDR1 SQVTM, CDR2 ANQGSEA. With 3 bases removed from V and 0 bases from J, the gap between germline ends came to 10 bases. The CDR3 is 14 residues long.

V is TRBV27 and J is TRBJ1-2, with a possible D match to TRBD1 (5 bases). The CDR3 is made up of 14 amino acids. Trimming shortened V by 0 bases and J by 5 bases, and 10 bases separated the two germline ends. Germline V gene lookup returns CDR1 MNHEY and CDR2 SMNVEV (reference sequence). The CDR3 sequence is CASSLSRVPYGYTF. The CDR3 nucleotides read TGTGCCAGCAGTTTATCCAGGGTCCCTTATGGCTACACCTTC.